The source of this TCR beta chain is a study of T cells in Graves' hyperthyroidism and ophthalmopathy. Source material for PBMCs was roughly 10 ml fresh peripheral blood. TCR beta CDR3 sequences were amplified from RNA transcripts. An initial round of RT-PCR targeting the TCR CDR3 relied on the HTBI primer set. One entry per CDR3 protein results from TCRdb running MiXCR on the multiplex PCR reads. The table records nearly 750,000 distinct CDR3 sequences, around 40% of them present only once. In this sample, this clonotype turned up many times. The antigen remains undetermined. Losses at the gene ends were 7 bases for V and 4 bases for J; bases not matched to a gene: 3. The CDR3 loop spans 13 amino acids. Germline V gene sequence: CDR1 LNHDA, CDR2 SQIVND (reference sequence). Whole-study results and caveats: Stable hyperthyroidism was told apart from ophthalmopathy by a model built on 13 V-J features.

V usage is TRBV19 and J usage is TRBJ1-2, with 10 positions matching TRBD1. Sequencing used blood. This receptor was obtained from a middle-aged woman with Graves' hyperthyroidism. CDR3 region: CASTTGGGYGYTF. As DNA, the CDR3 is TGTGCCAGTACGACAGGGGGCGGCTATGGCTACACCTTC.